What follows are 21 T cell receptor beta chains derived from one specimen sequenced in a study of sequential checkpoint blockade in melanoma. Treatment of the sample: randomized to nivolumab then ipilimumab (arm A) or the reverse (arm B). Profiling relied on immunoSEQ multiplex PCR, and the TCRdb table lists in-frame clones only, not all of them. The sample lists under 20,000 clones, just over 70% seen once, with 12% in the top ten. Sequencing was performed on CD8+ T cells sorted from blood (inferred from file names), taken from a patient given nivolumab and ipilimumab in sequence. The receptors shown here come from a human donor with melanoma.

This clone was counted a single time. J is TRBJ2-2 and V is TRBV5-4, with 8 bases aligning to TRBD2. Per the germline V gene, CDR1 is SGHNT and CDR2 is YYREEE (reference sequence). V trimming: 1 base; J trimming: 3 bases; junction bases outside the gene matches: 5. This CDR3 has 16 amino acids. CDR3 bases: TGTGCCAGCAGCTTGACGGGACTAGAATACACCGGGGAGCTGTTTTTT. It specifies CASSLTGLEYTGELFF.

V gene TRBV11-3 combines with J gene TRBJ2-7; possible D gene TRBD2, 6 bases. The CDR3 is 13 amino acids. Trimming took off 1 base at V and 6 bases at J, with 10 bases between the two ends. CDR1 and CDR2 from the germline V gene are SGHNT and YENEEA. The CDR3, as DNA: TGTGCCAGCAGCTTAGTCGGGGGATCCGAGCAGTACTTC. Translating it yields CASSLVGGSEQYF.

This chain links TRBV7-9 with TRBJ2-7, with 8 positions matching TRBD1. V was clipped by 2 bases and J by 1 base; unmatched bases: 7. From germline, CDR1 is SEHNR and CDR2 FQNEAQ (reference sequence). There are 16 residues in the CDR3. The DNA of the CDR3 is TGTGCCAGCAGCTTAAACCCGGACAGGGCGTCCTACGAGCAGTACTTC. Translated: CASSLNPDRASYEQYF.

V is TRBV6-6 and J is TRBJ2-7, with a weak D call TRBD2 (6 bases). CDR1 and CDR2 (germline): MNHNY, SVGAGI (reference sequence). This CDR3 is built from 16 residues. Trimming took 5 bases from V and 5 from J, leaving 22 bases between them. CDR3 coding DNA: TGTGCCAGCAGTCATTACTTTAGCGACAAGCGGGACGAGCAGTACTTC. Its protein product is CASSHYFSDKRDEQYF.

This chain connects TRBV2 to TRBJ1-2; 12 nucleotides align to TRBD1. Germline-derived CDR1 and CDR2 are SNHLY and FYNNEI. V shed 1 base and J 3 bases; nucleotides not matched to a gene: 3. This CDR3 is 16 amino acids long. The CDR3 protein is CASSEVGTGGYYGYTF. The CDR3 nucleotides read TGTGCCAGCAGTGAAGTTGGGACAGGGGGCTACTATGGCTACACCTTC.

Turning to this clone: A junction boundary mismatches the germline segment, possibly from a read error. This chain links TRBV5-6 with TRBJ2-1; unclear D gene. Germline V gives CDR1 SGHDT, CDR2 YYEEEE. The CDR3 loop spans 13 amino acids. Written as DNA, the CDR3 is TGTGCCGGCAGCTTGGGCGGCCCCAATGAGCAGTTCTTC. It translates to CAGSLGGPNEQFF.

J is TRBJ1-2 and V is TRBV5-4; 9 positions match TRBD1. The V gene's germline CDR1 is SGHNT and CDR2 YYREEE (reference sequence). The CDR3 is 15 residues long. The V and J ends lost 4 bases and 6 bases, in that order; junction bases with no gene match: 10. The CDR3 loop reads CASSPSQGAINGYTF. The CDR3 coding sequence is TGTGCCAGCAGCCCGTCACAGGGGGCAATTAATGGCTACACCTTC. Drawing the rest from reference TRBV5-4 and TRBJ1-2, the complete variable domain is ETGVTQSPTHLIKTRGQQVTLRCSSQSGHNTVSWYQQALGQGPQFIFQYYREEENGRGNFPPRFSGLQFPNYSSELNVNALELDDSALYLCASSPSQGAINGYTFGSGTRLTVV.

The J gene is TRBJ2-1, the V gene TRBV5-1; D possibly corresponds to TRBD2 (6 bases). Between the trimmed V and J ends, which lost 4 bases and 4 bases, there was a span of 18 bases. The germline V gene encodes CDR1 SGHRS and CDR2 YFSETQ. The CDR3 length is 16 residues. The CDR3 is CASSLRAEGLYNEQFF. CDR3 coding DNA: TGCGCCAGCAGCCTCCGGGCGGAGGGCTTATACAATGAGCAGTTCTTC.

The chain joins TRBV18 to TRBJ2-7; 9 bases agree with TRBD1. CDR1 and CDR2 from the germline V gene are KGHSH and LQKENI. This CDR3 has 15 amino acids. The V segment lost 3 bases and the J segment 3 bases; nucleotides outside the gene matches: 6. The CDR3 sequence is CASSPRRQGVYEQYF. Written as DNA, the CDR3 is TGTGCCAGCTCACCGCGCCGACAGGGGGTCTACGAGCAGTACTTC.

This clone was picked up a small number of times. This chain uses TRBV4-3 with TRBJ2-1; D perhaps matches TRBD2 (7 bases). The CDR3 contains 15 residues. Per germline, CDR1 LGHNA and CDR2 YSLEER. The ends were cut back, 0 bases at V and 7 bases at J, with 13 bases in the middle. As DNA, the CDR3 is TGCGCCAGCAGCCAAGATCTGGGAGGGGGGAATGAGCAGTTCTTC. Translation gives CASSQDLGGGNEQFF.

The chain is built from TRBV19 and TRBJ2-3, with 10 bases lining up with TRBD2. CDR1 and CDR2 from the germline V gene are LNHDA and SQIVND (reference sequence). Unmatched junction bases numbered 14, after V lost 2 bases and J lost 3 bases. The CDR3 runs to 19 residues. The CDR3 is CASSIFGGLASSLTDTQYF. The DNA of the CDR3 is TGTGCCAGTAGTATATTCGGGGGACTAGCGAGTAGTCTTACAGATACGCAGTATTTT.

This chain joins TRBV15 and TRBJ1-2; TRBD1 matches at 7 bases. Trimming took 3 bases from V and 0 from J; bases not matched to a gene: 13. This CDR3 has 18 amino acids. Germline lookup yields CDR1 LNHNV and CDR2 YYDKDF (reference sequence). The CDR3 here is CATSSVTVTGTPNYGYTF. CDR3 coding DNA: TGTGCCACCAGCAGTGTTACCGTGACAGGGACCCCTAACTATGGCTACACCTTC.

The chain couples TRBV6-1 to TRBJ2-7; TRBD1 agrees at 7 bases. CDR1 MNHNS and CDR2 SASEGT come from the germline V gene. The CDR3 consists of 13 residues. Trimming took 6 bases from V and 4 from J; bases not matched to a gene: 6. The CDR3 nucleotides are TGTGCCAGCAGCCCCGGGACAGCATACGAGCAGTACTTC. It yields the protein CASSPGTAYEQYF.

This clone was seen only once. The V and J genes are TRBV4-3 and TRBJ1-5, with D unresolved. CDR3 size: 14 residues. The germline CDR1 and CDR2 sequences are LGHNA and YSLEER. Trimming stripped 0 bases from V and 5 bases from J, with 8 bases between. For the CDR3, the DNA is TGCGCCAGCAGCCAAGATCCGGGAGATCAGCCCCAGCATTTT. Its translation is CASSQDPGDQPQHF.

This clone was counted only a few times. The V call is TRBV4-1, the J call TRBJ1-4, with a possible D match to TRBD1 (5 bases). CDR3 length: 16 residues. Germline V gene sequence: CDR1 MGHRA, CDR2 YSYEKL. V was cut by 0 bases and J by 3 bases, with 11 bases left in between. The CDR3, as DNA: TGCGCCAGCAGCCAAGAGGTCAGGGTGGCTAATGAAAAACTGTTTTTT. Translating gives CASSQEVRVANEKLFF.

The rearrangement links TRBV6-5 to TRBJ1-2; TRBD1 matches at 11 bases. V shed 2 bases, J shed 3 bases, and the junction held 2 bases outside the gene matches. In germline, CDR1 is MNHEY, CDR2 SVGAGI. The CDR3 runs 15 residues. CDR3 residues: CASSYPGQGDYGYTF. As DNA, the CDR3 is TGTGCCAGCAGTTACCCGGGACAGGGGGACTATGGCTACACCTTC.

The rearrangement uses TRBV4-2 and TRBJ2-1, with TRBD2 identical over 7 bases. Trimming removed 1 base from V and 4 bases from J; junction bases left unmatched: 7. Germline CDR1 is LGHNA and CDR2 is YNFKEQ. The CDR3 runs to 16 residues. The CDR3 sequence is CASSQGAASGYNEQFF. CDR3 nucleotides: TGTGCCAGCAGCCAAGGAGCGGCTAGCGGTTACAATGAGCAGTTCTTC.

CDR3 in DNA: TGTGCCAGCAGCTCAGGAGGGAACACTGAAGCTTTCTTT. It encodes CASSSGGNTEAFF. This rearrangement joins TRBV7-9 to TRBJ1-1; D is unresolved. V lost 4 bases, J lost 1 base, and 7 bases lay in between. Germline CDR1 is SEHNR and CDR2 is FQNEAQ (reference sequence). This CDR3 has 13 amino acids. Filled out from reference TRBV7-9 and TRBJ1-1, the complete variable domain reads DTGVSQNPRHKITKRGQNVTFRCDPISEHNRLYWYRQTLGQGPEFLTYFQNEAQLEKSRLLSDRFSAERPKGSFSTLEIQRTEQGDSAMYLCASSSGGNTEAFFGQGTRLTVV.

The chain's CDR3 is CASSARTSGSYEQYF. CDR3 sequence (DNA): TGTGCCAGTAGCGCTCGGACTAGCGGGAGCTACGAGCAGTACTTC. The chain uses TRBV19 and TRBJ2-7; 13 bases map to TRBD2. Germline V gene sequence: CDR1 LNHDA, CDR2 SQIVND (reference sequence). With V trimmed by 6 bases and J by 3 bases, 5 bases remained unmatched. The CDR3 runs to 15 residues. The complete variable domain, with remaining parts taken from reference TRBV19 and TRBJ2-7, reads DGGITQSPKYLFRKEGQNVTLSCEQNLNHDAMYWYRQDPGQGLRLIYYSQIVNDFQKGDIAEGYSVSREKKESFPLTVTSAQKNPTAFYLCASSARTSGSYEQYFGPGTRLTVT.

The V and J genes are TRBV7-9 and TRBJ2-1; TRBD2 aligns across 9 bases. This CDR3 comprises 16 residues. CDR1 and CDR2 (germline): SEHNR, FQNEAQ (reference sequence). The J segment lost 7 bases and the V segment lost 6 bases, leaving 13 bases of the junction unmatched. CDR3 coding DNA: TGTGCCAGCAGAAAAGGGGAGCGGGGGGCGAGGAATGAGCAGTTCTTC. This codes for CASRKGERGARNEQFF.

This chain connects TRBV6-5 to TRBJ1-1; D unclear. V lost 0 bases to trimming and J lost 1 base, with 9 bases between them. The CDR3 has 15 amino acids. In germline, CDR1 is MNHEY, CDR2 SVGAGI. CDR3 nucleotide sequence: TGTGCCAGCAGTTACTCCGGGAGGGCGAACACTGAAGCTTTCTTT. Protein product: CASSYSGRANTEAFF.